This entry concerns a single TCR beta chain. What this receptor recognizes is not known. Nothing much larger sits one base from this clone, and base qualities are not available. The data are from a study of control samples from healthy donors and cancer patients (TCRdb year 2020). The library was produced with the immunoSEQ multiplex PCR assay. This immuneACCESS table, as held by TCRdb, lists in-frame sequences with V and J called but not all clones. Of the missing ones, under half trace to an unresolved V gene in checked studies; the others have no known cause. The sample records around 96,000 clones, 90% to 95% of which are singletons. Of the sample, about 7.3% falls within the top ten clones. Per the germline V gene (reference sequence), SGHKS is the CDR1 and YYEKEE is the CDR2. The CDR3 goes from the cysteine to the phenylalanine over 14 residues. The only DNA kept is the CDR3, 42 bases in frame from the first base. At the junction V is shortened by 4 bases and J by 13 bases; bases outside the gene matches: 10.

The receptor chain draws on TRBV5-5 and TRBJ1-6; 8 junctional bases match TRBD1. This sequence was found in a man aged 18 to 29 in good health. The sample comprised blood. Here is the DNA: TGTGCCAGCAGCCCAGGACAGGGTCTTTCCCCCCTCCACTTT. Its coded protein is CASSPGQGLSPLHF.